There are a few counts of the clone carrying this TCR beta chain. This sample stems from a study of T cells after yellow fever vaccination. Germline V gives CDR1 DFQATT, CDR2 SNEGSKA (reference sequence). The CDR3 loop spans 12 amino acids. Trimming cost V 8 bases and J 4 bases; bases outside gene matches: 3. TCRdb reprocessed the 5' RACE reads via MiXCR and lists one record per CDR3 protein. The sample lists 300,000 to 350,000 distinct CDR3 sequences, approximately 4% occurring once. Here the sequenced sample was PBMCs, taken 5 days after the yellow fever booster vaccination. The TCR sequence derives from a man younger than 30 who received the YFV17D yellow fever vaccine. V usage is TRBV20-1 and J usage is TRBJ2-5; 11 bases are shared with TRBD1. The CDR3 DNA reads as TGCAGTTTGGGACAGGGGGGAGAGACCCAGTACTTC. This sequence encodes CSLGQGGETQYF.